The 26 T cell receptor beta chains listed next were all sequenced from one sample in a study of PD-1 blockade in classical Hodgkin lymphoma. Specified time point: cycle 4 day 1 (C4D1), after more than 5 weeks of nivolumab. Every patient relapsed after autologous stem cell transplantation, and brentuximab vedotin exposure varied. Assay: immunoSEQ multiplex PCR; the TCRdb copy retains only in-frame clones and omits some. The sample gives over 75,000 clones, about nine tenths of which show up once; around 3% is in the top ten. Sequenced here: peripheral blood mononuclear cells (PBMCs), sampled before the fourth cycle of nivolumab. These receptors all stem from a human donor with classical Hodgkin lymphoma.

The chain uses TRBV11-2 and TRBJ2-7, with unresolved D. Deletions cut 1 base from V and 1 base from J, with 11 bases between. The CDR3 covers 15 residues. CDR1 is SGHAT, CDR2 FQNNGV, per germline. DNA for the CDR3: TGTGCCAGCAGCTTAGGATGGGGATCGTCCTACGAGCAGTACTTC. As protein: CASSLGWGSSYEQYF. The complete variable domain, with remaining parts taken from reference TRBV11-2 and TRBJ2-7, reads EAGVAQSPRYKIIEKRQSVAFWCNPISGHATLYWYQQILGQGPKLLIQFQNNGVVDDSQLPKDRFSAERLKGVDSTLKIQPAKLEDSAVYLCASSLGWGSSYEQYFGPGTRLTVT.

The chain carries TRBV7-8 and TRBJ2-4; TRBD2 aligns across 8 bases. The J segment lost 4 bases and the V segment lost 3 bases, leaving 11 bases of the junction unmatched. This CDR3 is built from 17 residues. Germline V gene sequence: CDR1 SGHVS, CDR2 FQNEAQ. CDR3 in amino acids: CASSLGYTGGGKNIQYF. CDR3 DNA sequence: TGTGCCAGCAGCTTGGGGTATACAGGCGGGGGGAAAAACATTCAGTACTTC.

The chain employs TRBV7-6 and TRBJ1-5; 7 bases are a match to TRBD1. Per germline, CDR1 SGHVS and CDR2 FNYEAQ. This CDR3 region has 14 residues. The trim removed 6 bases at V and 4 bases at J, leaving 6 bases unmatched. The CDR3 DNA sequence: TGTGCCAGCAGACCGACAGGGTCTAATCAGCCCCAGCATTTT. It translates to CASRPTGSNQPQHF.

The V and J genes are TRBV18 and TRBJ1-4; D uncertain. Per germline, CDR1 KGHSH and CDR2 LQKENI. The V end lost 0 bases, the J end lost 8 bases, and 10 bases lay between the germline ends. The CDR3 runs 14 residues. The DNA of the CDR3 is TGTGCCAGCTCACCACCCGGGTTGGGAGAAAAACTGTTTTTT. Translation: CASSPPGLGEKLFF. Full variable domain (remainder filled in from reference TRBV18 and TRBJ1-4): NAGVMQNPRHLVRRRGQEARLRCSPMKGHSHVYWYRQLPEEGLKFMVYLQKENIIDESGMPKERFSAEFPKEGPSILRIQQVVRGDSAAYFCASSPPGLGEKLFFGSGTQLSVL.

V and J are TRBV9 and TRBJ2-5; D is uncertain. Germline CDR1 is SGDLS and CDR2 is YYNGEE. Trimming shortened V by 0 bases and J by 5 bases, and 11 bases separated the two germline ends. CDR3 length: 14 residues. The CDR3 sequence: CASSVGARPETQYF. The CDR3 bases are TGTGCCAGCAGCGTAGGCGCGCGGCCGGAGACCCAGTACTTC.

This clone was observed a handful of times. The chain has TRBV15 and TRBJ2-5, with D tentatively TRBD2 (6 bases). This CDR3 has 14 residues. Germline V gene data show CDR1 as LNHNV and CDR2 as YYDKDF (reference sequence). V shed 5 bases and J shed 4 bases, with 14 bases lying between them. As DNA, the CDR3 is TGTGCCACCAGCGGGGACGGCGGGGTAGAGACCCAGTACTTC. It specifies CATSGDGGVETQYF. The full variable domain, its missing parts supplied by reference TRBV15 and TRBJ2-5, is DAMVIQNPRYQVTQFGKPVTLSCSQTLNHNVMYWYQQKSSQAPKLLFHYYDKDFNNEADTPDNFQSRRPNTSFCFLDIRSPGLGDTAMYLCATSGDGGVETQYFGPGTRLLVL.

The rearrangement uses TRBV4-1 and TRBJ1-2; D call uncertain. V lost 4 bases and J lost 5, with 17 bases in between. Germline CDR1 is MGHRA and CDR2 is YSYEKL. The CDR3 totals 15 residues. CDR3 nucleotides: TGCGCCAGCAGCCCTGATGGGCCAGGCCTATATGGCTACACCTTC. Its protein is CASSPDGPGLYGYTF.

The CDR3 nucleotides read TGTGCCAGCAGTTTCGGGTCACTAGGCGAAAAACTGTTTTTT. It translates to CASSFGSLGEKLFF. The chain couples TRBV6-5 to TRBJ1-4; D gene unclear. In germline, CDR1 is MNHEY, CDR2 SVGAGI. V was pared by 4 bases and J by 8 bases, with 14 bases between. CDR3 size: 14 residues.

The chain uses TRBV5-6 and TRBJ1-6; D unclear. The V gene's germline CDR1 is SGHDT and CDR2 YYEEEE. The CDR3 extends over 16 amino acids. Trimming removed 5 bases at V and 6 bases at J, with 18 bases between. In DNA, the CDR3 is TGTGCCAGCAGTTTTGGGCCAAGCCCCGGTAATTCACCCCTCCACTTT. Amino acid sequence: CASSFGPSPGNSPLHF. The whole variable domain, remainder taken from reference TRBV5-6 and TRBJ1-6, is DAGVTQSPTHLIKTRGQQVTLRCSPKSGHDTVSWYQQALGQGPQFIFQYYEEEERQRGNFPDRFSGHQFPNYSSELNVNALLLGDSALYLCASSFGPSPGNSPLHFGNGTRLTVT.

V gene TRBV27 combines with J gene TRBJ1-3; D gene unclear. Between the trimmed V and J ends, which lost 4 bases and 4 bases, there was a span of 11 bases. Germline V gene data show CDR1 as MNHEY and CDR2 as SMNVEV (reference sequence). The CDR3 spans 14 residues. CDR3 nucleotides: TGTGCCAGCAGTTCGGCCGGGGTAGGAAACACCATATATTTT. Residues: CASSSAGVGNTIYF.

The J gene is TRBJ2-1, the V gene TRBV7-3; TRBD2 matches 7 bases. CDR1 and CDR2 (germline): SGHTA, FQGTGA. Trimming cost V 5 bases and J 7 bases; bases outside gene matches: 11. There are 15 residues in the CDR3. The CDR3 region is CASSPHSTSRNEQFF. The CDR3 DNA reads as TGTGCCAGCAGCCCTCACTCGACTAGCCGTAATGAGCAGTTCTTC.

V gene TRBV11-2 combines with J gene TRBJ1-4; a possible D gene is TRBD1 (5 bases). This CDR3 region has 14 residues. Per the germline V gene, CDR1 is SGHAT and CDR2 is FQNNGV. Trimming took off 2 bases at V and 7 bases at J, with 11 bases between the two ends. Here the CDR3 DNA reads TGTGCCAGCAGCTTATCTGGGGGAAGTGAAAAACTGTTTTTT. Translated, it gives CASSLSGGSEKLFF. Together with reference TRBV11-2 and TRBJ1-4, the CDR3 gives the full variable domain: EAGVAQSPRYKIIEKRQSVAFWCNPISGHATLYWYQQILGQGPKLLIQFQNNGVVDDSQLPKDRFSAERLKGVDSTLKIQPAKLEDSAVYLCASSLSGGSEKLFFGSGTQLSVL.

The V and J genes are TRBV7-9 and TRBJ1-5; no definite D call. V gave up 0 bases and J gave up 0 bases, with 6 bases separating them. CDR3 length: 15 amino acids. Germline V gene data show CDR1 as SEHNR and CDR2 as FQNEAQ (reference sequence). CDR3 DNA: TGTGCCAGCAGCTTAGCAGGGAATAGCAATCAGCCCCAGCATTTT. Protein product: CASSLAGNSNQPQHF.

The DNA for the CDR3 is TGTGCCAGCAGCCCCCAAATGGCTAGCGCAGATACGCAGTATTTT. This sequence encodes CASSPQMASADTQYF. The rearrangement uses TRBV6-4 and TRBJ2-3; a weak D match, TRBD2 (6 bases). Trimming stripped 6 bases from V and 4 bases from J, with 17 bases between. Germline V gene lookup returns CDR1 MRHNA and CDR2 SNTAGT. The CDR3 contains 15 residues.

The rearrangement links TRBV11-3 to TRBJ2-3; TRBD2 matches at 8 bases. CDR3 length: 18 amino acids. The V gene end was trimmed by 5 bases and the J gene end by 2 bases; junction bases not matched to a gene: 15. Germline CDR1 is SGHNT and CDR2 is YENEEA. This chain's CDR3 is CASSRFGGAKINTDTQYF. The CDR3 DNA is TGTGCCAGCAGCCGATTCGGGGGGGCCAAAATAAACACAGATACGCAGTATTTT.

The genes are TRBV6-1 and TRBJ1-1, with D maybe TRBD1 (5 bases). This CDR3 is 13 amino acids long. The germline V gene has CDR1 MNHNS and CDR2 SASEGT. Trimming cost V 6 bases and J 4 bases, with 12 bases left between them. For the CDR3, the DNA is TGTGCCAGCAGGGCTCGGGGGGTCACTGAAGCTTTCTTT. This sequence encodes CASRARGVTEAFF.

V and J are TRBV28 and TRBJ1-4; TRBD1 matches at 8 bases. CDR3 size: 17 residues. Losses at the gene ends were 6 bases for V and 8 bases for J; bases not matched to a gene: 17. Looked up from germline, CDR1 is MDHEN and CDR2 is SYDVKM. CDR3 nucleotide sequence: TGTGCCAGCAGGCCCGGGACAGGTCTCTCTGGTGGGGAAAAACTGTTTTTT. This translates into CASRPGTGLSGGEKLFF.

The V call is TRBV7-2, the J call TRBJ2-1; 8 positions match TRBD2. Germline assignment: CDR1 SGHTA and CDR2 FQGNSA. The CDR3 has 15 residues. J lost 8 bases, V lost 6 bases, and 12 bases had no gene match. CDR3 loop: CASSLRGGVADEQFF. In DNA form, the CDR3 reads TGTGCCAGCAGTCTACGGGGGGGCGTAGCTGATGAGCAGTTCTTC.

The CDR3: CASSLRDRGPTGANVLTF. CDR3 DNA: TGTGCCAGCAGCTTGCGGGACAGGGGGCCAACTGGGGCCAACGTCCTGACTTTC. The V gene is TRBV5-4, the J gene TRBJ2-6; 12 nucleotides line up with TRBD1. The V segment lost 1 base and the J segment 2 bases; nucleotides outside the gene matches: 4. The CDR3 covers 18 residues. Germline-derived CDR1 and CDR2 are SGHNT and YYREEE (reference sequence).

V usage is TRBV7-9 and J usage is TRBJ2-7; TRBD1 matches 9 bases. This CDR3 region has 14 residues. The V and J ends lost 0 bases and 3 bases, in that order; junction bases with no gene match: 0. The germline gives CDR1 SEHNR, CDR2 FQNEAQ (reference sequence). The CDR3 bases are TGTGCCAGCAGCTTAGCGGGACAGGGCTACGAGCAGTACTTC. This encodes CASSLAGQGYEQYF.

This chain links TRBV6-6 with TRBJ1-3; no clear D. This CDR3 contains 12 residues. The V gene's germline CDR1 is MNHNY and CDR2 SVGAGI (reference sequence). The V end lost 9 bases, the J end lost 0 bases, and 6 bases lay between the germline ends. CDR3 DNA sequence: TGTGCCAGTATAAGCTCTGGAAACACCATATATTTT. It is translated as CASISSGNTIYF.

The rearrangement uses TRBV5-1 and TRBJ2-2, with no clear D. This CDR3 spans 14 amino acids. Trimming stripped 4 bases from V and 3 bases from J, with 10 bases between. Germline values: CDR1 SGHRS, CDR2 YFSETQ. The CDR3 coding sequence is TGCGCCAGCAGCGCCGGACCCGACACCGGGGAGCTGTTTTTT. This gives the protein CASSAGPDTGELFF.

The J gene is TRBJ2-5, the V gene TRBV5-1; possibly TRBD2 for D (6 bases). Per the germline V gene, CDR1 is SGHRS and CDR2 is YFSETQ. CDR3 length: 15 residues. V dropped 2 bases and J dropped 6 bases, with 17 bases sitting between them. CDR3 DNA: TGCGCCAGCAGCTTCAGCGTCGGGCTAGCGAAGACCCAGTACTTC. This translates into CASSFSVGLAKTQYF.

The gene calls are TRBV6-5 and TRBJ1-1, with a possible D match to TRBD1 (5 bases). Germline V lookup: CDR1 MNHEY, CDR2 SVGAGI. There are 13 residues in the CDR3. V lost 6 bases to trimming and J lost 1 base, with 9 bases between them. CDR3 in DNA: TGTGCCAGCAGCATGACAGAGAACACTGAAGCTTTCTTT. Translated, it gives CASSMTENTEAFF.

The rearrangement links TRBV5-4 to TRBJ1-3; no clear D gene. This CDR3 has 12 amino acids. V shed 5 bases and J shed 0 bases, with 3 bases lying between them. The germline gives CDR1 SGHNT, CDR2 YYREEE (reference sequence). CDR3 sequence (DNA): TGTGCCAGCAGGAGCTCTGGAAACACCATATATTTT. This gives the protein CASRSSGNTIYF.

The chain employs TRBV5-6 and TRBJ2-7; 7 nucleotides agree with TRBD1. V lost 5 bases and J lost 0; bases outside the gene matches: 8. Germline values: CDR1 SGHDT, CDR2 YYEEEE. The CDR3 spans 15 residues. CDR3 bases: TGTGCCAGCAGTCCGGAGACAGGGTTCTCCTACGAGCAGTACTTC. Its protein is CASSPETGFSYEQYF.